The clone carrying this T cell receptor (beta chain) was seen many times. These data belong to a study of T-cell memory formation after mild COVID-19. In germline, CDR1 is LGHNT, CDR2 FRNRAP. The ends were cut back, 0 bases at V and 15 bases at J, with 21 bases in the middle. This CDR3 region has 15 residues. TCR alpha and TCR beta cDNA libraries with sample barcodes and UMIs came from 5'RACE using constant-segment primers. A single record per CDR3 protein comes from TCRdb applying MiXCR to the 5' RACE reads. The sample has around 340,000 distinct CDR3 sequences; roughly an eighth are singletons. The receptor's source is a young man who had mild COVID-19 (a few samples of this study predate the infection). Cell type and time point are not known. The rearrangement uses TRBV12-5 and TRBJ2-1; the D gene is possibly TRBD2 (5 bases). What was sequenced was PBMCs or a T cell subset sorted from them (not recorded which). The CDR3 region is CASGLVLSAGLRMFF. The CDR3 DNA reads TGTGCTAGTGGTTTGGTATTGTCGGCAGGACTCCGCATGTTCTTC.